This paragraph reports one T cell receptor beta chain. Its antigen is unknown. No qualities accompany the bases; no much larger clone lies one base away. The library relied on the immunoSEQ multiplex PCR assay. The multiplex PCR relied on a mix of 60 forward primers for TCR Vbeta segments and 13 reverse primers for TCR Jbeta segments. The CDR3 region of rearranged TCR beta genes was amplified from genomic DNA with a multiplex PCR assay. On the Illumina HiSeq System, the amplified TCR beta libraries were sequenced as 87-base-pair reads. From the authors' description of their analysis: A later analysis tallied roughly 78 million unique TCR beta chains across the 666 repertoires, and some 12 million of those chains were shared by two or more donors. Raw reads were error-corrected and collapsed into unique sequences with a nearest-neighbor algorithm that merged closely related sequences to remove PCR and sequencing errors. CDR3 sequences were aligned to IMGT reference sequences to assign V, D and J gene segments. For a sequence to be retained, a match of at least six nucleotides to both a V gene segment and a J gene segment was required. A rearrangement was called productive if the CDR3 had no stop codons and remained in frame with V and J, and every other rearrangement was called non-productive. Following IMGT convention, CDR3 was defined as the stretch from the second conserved V-encoded cysteine to the conserved J-encoded phenylalanine. Sequences without an unambiguous match to a single V gene segment were excluded from the earlier analysis of over 500 of the donors. In an earlier analysis of approximately 590 of the donors, a V segment was called functional when productive rearrangements were above 56.7%, and segregating when the standard deviation between donors exceeded 5%. A statistical classification framework was developed to diagnose cytomegalovirus status using the catalog of TCR beta chain sequences. In a later analysis, V and J genes were assigned by comparing TCR nucleotide sequences against IMGT/GENE-DB human TR gene sequences. A later analysis assigned CDR3 sequences and most-parsimonious VDJ recombination scenarios with the TCRdist pipeline. In a later analysis, each TCR beta chain was defined by its CDR3 amino acid sequence together with its V-gene family, and reads without a unique V-gene family were excluded. To address suspected cross-contamination and a sequencing artifact, a later analysis removed a few hundred highly shared, low-generation-probability nucleotide sequences. For each public chain, a later analysis derived a clonal expansion index from normalized ranks of inferred template counts within each repertoire. In a later analysis, generation probabilities were computed using a VDJ recombination model fitted to out-of-frame rearrangements, and the results were checked against IGoR. Hypergeometric tests were used in a later analysis to score TCR-TCR, TCR-HLA and TCR-CMV co-occurrence, with a repertoire-size bias correction applied to the TCR pairs. To estimate false discovery rates, a later analysis permuted the HLA or CMV assignments 20 times. A later analysis grouped co-occurring TCRs with DBSCAN, adding TCRdist sequence similarity when clustering within HLA-allele-positive subsets. Repertoires with fewer than 30,000 or more than 120,000 public chains, plus five repertoires with anomalous nucleotide sharing, were excluded from co-occurrence clustering. TCRdb took this table from immuneACCESS and kept in-frame rearrangements with V and J called. Such tables lack part of the clones; where checked against another copy, unresolved V genes explain under half of the gap, and the rest is unexplained. The D gene and trimming were derived from the DNA, and the V and J assignments and clone size from that table. The sample table shows 90,000 to 140,000 clones, and approximately 72% are seen once. The top ten hold 1.3% of the sample.

The cohort consisted of some 670 healthy bone marrow donors. At the time of sampling, every cohort member was nominally healthy, though immune exposures that went unrecorded were likely present. The donor was CMV seronegative and belonged to the group of several hundred seronegative cohort members. Every donor gave a peripheral blood sample, and the peripheral blood mononuclear cells from that sample were used for TCR beta sequencing. Genomic DNA was extracted from the blood cell samples with the Qiagen DNeasy Blood Extraction Kit. This specimen comes from a study of cytomegalovirus exposure and HLA in healthy donors (dated by TCRdb to about 2017). Study-level background: An earlier analysis of 587 of the donors reported about 260 Gb of sequence data and 117 million unique TCR beta sequences obtained from some 200 million T cells. An early release covering roughly 640 HLA-typed donors comprised about 310 gigabases of sequencing data and approximately 80 million unique TCR sequences. Of the roughly 400 genotyped donors, around 81% fell in the genetic ancestry cluster associated with self-reported Caucasian donors. The aim of the study was to test whether cataloging public T cell receptors could identify signatures of past pathogen exposure. The T cell repertoires of around 670 subjects were profiled by immunosequencing and related to cytomegalovirus serostatus. In addition to the first cohort of 666 subjects, a separate validation cohort of under 150 different subjects was used. To predict cytomegalovirus infection status, the study brought together high-throughput TCR immunosequencing, statistical association of individual TCRs with disease status, and machine learning. A later analysis re-analyzed previously published TCR beta repertoires from about 600 donors and added high-resolution HLA genotyping to study TCR occurrence patterns. The later analysis used no new phenotypic data to find candidate immune exposures, relying instead on TCR beta sequences and their occurrence across donors. An earlier analysis of around 540 of the donors applied high-throughput TCR beta sequencing to assess whether each TCR beta V gene segment acted as functional or pseudogenic. Donor age, sex, ethnicity and CMV serostatus were compiled alongside the repertoire data. A later genetic analysis used genome-wide SNP genotypes for about 55% of the 666 donors, treating that subset as a discovery cohort. All discovery cohort repertoires had been generated using a single sequencing platform. HLA typing covered class I and class II loci at four-digit resolution. The number of typed donors differed by locus: about 620-640 for A, B, C, DRB1 and DQB1; 522 for DQA1; some 610 for DPA1; and around 470 for DPB1. Because of strong linkage in the cohort, a few DR-DQ haplotypes were treated as single units for association and clustering. Among roughly 400 genotyped donors of the cohort, an average of around 240,000 unique TCR beta nucleotide sequences were sequenced per donor, roughly 18% of them non-productive.

The paper's findings and limits, for the study overall: An earlier analysis of approximately 540 of the donors showed that most TCR beta V segments appeared in productive rearrangements either about 87% or about 30% of the time, which broadly matched IMGT annotations. The earlier analysis of 587 of the donors excluded 15 to 20 rarely observed V segments, including chromosome 9 orphons, because counts were too low. It was suggested by the authors that the approach could potentially be generalized to other disease states and immunological phenotypes. A further reported finding was that TCR beta sequences accurately predicted the HLA-A and HLA-B alleles for most subjects in the first cohort. In a later analysis, several top co-occurrence clusters were reported to appear linked to parvovirus B19, influenza, CMV and Epstein-Barr virus. In a later analysis, HLA-associated TCR beta chains showed more clonal expansion and lower generation probabilities than non-associated chains that were equally common. In a later analysis, most CMV-associated TCR beta chains were found to appear HLA-restricted, with HLA associations seemingly driven largely by CMV exposure. Linkage disequilibrium might explain the correlated functional status among segregating V segments, but an unknown experimental factor could not be excluded. A cluster of highly shared sequence variants was judged likely to be a technical artifact of the sequencing pipeline. Most TCR sequences were observed very rarely across donors, whereas some public TCRs were present in many individuals. According to a later analysis, TCR association rates differed among HLA loci, with DRB1 alleles showing the most associated TCRs and HLA-C alleles showing the fewest. In a later analysis, around 17,000 TCR beta sequences were associated with specific HLA alleles at a false discovery rate of 0.05. Three of the identified cytomegalovirus-associated TCR beta chains were confirmed in vitro to be specific for cytomegalovirus antigens. Only TCR beta chains were sequenced in this cohort, and the absence of alpha or paired-chain data limited detectable features. CMV serostatus was the only immune exposure information available for the cohort. Sequencing depth was assumed to be roughly uniform across donors in the presence/absence analyses, though that assumption may not hold. Because HLA typing was unavailable for some donors at each locus, only the typed subset was used in association tests. V-gene and J-gene trimming of TCR beta chains was associated with a missense DCLRE1C variant in a later genetic analysis, and the association was replicated in an independent cohort. The study gave a list of 150 to 200 TCR beta chains associated with cytomegalovirus. The classifier was reported to diagnose cytomegalovirus status with high specificity and sensitivity in both the original cohort and the validation cohort. Compared with the approximately 700-donor mean, donors in an Asian-associated ancestry cluster had fewer N-insertions in productive TCRs, according to a later genetic analysis. Assigning TCR associations to individual alleles was difficult when HLA alleles, especially DR and DQ, strongly co-occurred.

The receptor was derived from a man aged 25 to 40 in good health and CMV-seronegative. Material: PBMCs.

The sequence in DNA is TGTGCCAGCAGCGTAAACGCAGGGGCGGATGGCTACACCTTC. The translation is CASSVNAGADGYTF. The chain is assembled from TRBV9 and TRBJ1-2; 6 matching bases give a weak D call of TRBD1. The CDR1 and CDR2 encoded by the germline V gene are SGDLS and YYNGEE. The CDR3 covers 14 residues, taking in both the cysteine and the phenylalanine. Just the 42-base CDR3 DNA is kept, in frame starting at base 1. Cut back by 1 base and 6 bases, the V and J ends lie 13 bases apart.